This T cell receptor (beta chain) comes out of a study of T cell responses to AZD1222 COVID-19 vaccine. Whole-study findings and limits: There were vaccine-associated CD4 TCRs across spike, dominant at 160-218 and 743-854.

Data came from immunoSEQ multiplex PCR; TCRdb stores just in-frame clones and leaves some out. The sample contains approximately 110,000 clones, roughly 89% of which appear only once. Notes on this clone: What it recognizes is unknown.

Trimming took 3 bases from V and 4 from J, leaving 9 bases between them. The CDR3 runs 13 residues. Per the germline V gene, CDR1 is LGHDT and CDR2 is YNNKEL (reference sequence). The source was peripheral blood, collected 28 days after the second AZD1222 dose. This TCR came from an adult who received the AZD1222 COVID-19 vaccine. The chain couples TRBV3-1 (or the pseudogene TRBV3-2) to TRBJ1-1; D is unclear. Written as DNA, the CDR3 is TGTGCCAGCAGCCAGCAGTTGGGCACTGAAGCTTTCTTT. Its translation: CASSQQLGTEAFF.